This T cell receptor (beta chain) was sequenced in a study of CXCR3-negative and CXCR3-positive naive CD8 T cells. The study's findings and limits: CXCR3-positive naive cells carried more hydrophobic TRB CDR3s than CXCR3-negative ones.

Regarding this clonotype: Its matching antigen is unknown.

The sorter processed each CD8+ T cell subset in triplicate at 300,000 cells apiece. Cells classed as naive CD8+ T cells were CD45RO-CCR7+CD27+CD95-. Germline loops: CDR1 SGHRS, CDR2 YFSETQ. The CDR3 length is 15 residues. The study made its TRB cDNA libraries by 5' RACE, adding UMI labels. Reanalyzing the 5' RACE reads, TCRdb keeps one entry per CDR3 protein, without DNA. In all, the sample yields around 140,000 distinct CDR3 sequences. The source of this sequence is a human donor in good health. Some clones in this sample may be carry-over from other donors' samples. The sequencing sample was made of naive CXCR3+ CD8+ T cells from blood. Regarding subset: CD45RO-CCR7+CD27+CD95- naive CD8+ T cells expressing CXCR3 (TNR3+). This chain connects TRBV5-1 to TRBJ2-7; TCRdb's assignment of TRBD2 cannot be checked, as there is no DNA. CDR3 protein: CASSLGGLAGDEQYF.